The 8 T cell receptor beta chains below come from one sample, sequenced in a study of T cell repertoires and HLA-DP antigens. For these receptors, no antigen is known. Sequencing was performed with immunoSEQ multiplex PCR; in TCRdb, only in-frame clones are kept and a portion is missing. The table includes some 89,000 clones, approximately 86% detected once. The sample comprised CD4+ T cells from PBMCs. The receptors derive from a man in his fifties or sixties in good health and CMV-seronegative.

The rearrangement uses TRBV5-4 and TRBJ2-3, with D unresolved. V was pared by 0 bases and J by 1 base, with 6 bases between. The CDR3 loop spans 14 amino acids. Per germline, CDR1 SGHNT and CDR2 YYREEE (reference sequence). CDR3 sequence: CASSLGGRTDTQYF. CDR3 DNA sequence: TGTGCCAGCAGCTTGGGCGGACGCACAGATACGCAGTATTTT.

The J gene is TRBJ2-7, the V gene TRBV19; D not resolved. Germline values: CDR1 LNHDA, CDR2 SQIVND (reference sequence). The V end was cut by 1 base, the J end by 3 bases, with 7 bases between. The CDR3 totals 13 residues. The CDR3 nucleotides are TGTGCCAGTAGTATAGCCAGAGACTACGAGCAGTACTTC. The encoded protein is CASSIARDYEQYF.

The chain has TRBV7-9 and TRBJ2-2, with a tentative D call TRBD1 (5 bases). CDR3 length equals 15 residues. V was cut by 3 bases and J by 0 bases, with 8 bases left in between. Germline CDR1 is SEHNR and CDR2 is FQNEAQ (reference sequence). The CDR3 reads CASSFPRANTGELFF. The CDR3 DNA sequence: TGTGCCAGCAGCTTTCCCAGGGCGAACACCGGGGAGCTGTTTTTT.

The J gene is TRBJ2-1, the V gene TRBV6-1, with TRBD1 matching over 9 bases. After removal of 5 bases from V and 8 bases from J, the junction contained 7 bases not matched to a gene. Germline loops: CDR1 MNHNS, CDR2 SASEGT. This CDR3 spans 14 amino acids. CDR3 DNA: TGTGCCAGCAGTAGACAGGGGGTTAGGGATGAGCAGTTCTTC. Residues: CASSRQGVRDEQFF.

The chain joins TRBV29-1 to TRBJ2-7; maybe TRBD1 (6 bases). Germline V gene lookup returns CDR1 SQVTM and CDR2 ANQGSEA. V was clipped by 4 bases and J by 3 bases, with 10 bases between them. This CDR3 comprises 12 residues. CDR3 sequence (DNA): TGCAGCGTTGCGACAGGAGGCTACGAGCAGTACTTC. Its protein is CSVATGGYEQYF.

The rearrangement links TRBV6-1 to TRBJ2-5, with D possibly TRBD1 on 6 matching bases. CDR1 is MNHNS and CDR2 is SASEGT in the germline V gene. The CDR3 extends over 13 amino acids. The ends were cut back, 4 bases at V and 7 bases at J, with 13 bases in the middle. CDR3 nucleotide sequence: TGTGCCAGCAGTGGAACAGGGAGCGCGACCCAGTACTTC. Its translation: CASSGTGSATQYF.

V and J are TRBV2 and TRBJ1-6; a possible D gene is TRBD1 (6 bases). This CDR3 is built from 14 residues. V dropped 6 bases and J dropped 9 bases, with 15 bases sitting between them. Germline lookup yields CDR1 SNHLY and CDR2 FYNNEI. The chain's CDR3 is CASSPTGLGSPLHF. The DNA of the CDR3 is TGTGCCAGCAGCCCGACAGGCCTTGGTTCACCCCTCCACTTT.

In the case of this clone: The identical CDR3 is also encoded by other nucleotide sequences in the sample. The chain uses TRBV18 and TRBJ2-5; 8 bases agree with TRBD2. Germline V gives CDR1 KGHSH, CDR2 LQKENI. The CDR3 spans 15 residues. The J segment lost 1 base and the V segment lost 0 bases, leaving 1 base of the junction unmatched. CDR3 amino acids: CASSPPGLAQETQYF. DNA of the CDR3: TGTGCCAGCTCACCACCCGGACTAGCCCAAGAGACCCAGTACTTC. The full variable domain, completed using reference TRBV18 and TRBJ2-5, is NAGVMQNPRHLVRRRGQEARLRCSPMKGHSHVYWYRQLPEEGLKFMVYLQKENIIDESGMPKERFSAEFPKEGPSILRIQQVVRGDSAAYFCASSPPGLAQETQYFGPGTRLLVL.